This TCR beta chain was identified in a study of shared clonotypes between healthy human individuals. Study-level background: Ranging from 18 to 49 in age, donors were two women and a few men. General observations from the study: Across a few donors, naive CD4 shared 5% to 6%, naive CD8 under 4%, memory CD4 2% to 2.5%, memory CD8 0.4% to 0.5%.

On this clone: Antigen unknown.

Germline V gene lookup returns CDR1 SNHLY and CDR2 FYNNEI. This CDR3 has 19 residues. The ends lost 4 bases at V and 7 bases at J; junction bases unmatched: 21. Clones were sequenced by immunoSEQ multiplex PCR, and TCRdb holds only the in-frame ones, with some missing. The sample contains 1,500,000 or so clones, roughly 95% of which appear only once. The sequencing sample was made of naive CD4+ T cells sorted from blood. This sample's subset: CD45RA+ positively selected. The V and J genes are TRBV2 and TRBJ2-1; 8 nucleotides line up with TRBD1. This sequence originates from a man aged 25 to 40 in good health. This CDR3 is CASSVRGLETGDGSNEQFF. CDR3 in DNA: TGTGCCAGCAGTGTAAGAGGCCTCGAGACAGGGGACGGGTCGAATGAGCAGTTCTTC.